There are a few counts of the clone carrying this TCR beta chain. Its antigen is currently unknown. The protocol attached unique molecular identifiers to individual cDNA molecules. TCRdb re-called the 5' RACE reads through MiXCR, storing one row per CDR3 protein. Of around 50,000 distinct CDR3 sequences detected, around 13% appear once; the ten largest clones hold roughly 3.1%. This sample was included in a study of early T cells in non-severe SARS-CoV-2 infection. Study-wide context: Chains were not paired, and sequencing was done on bulk RNA from unsorted whole blood. Points from the study as a whole: VDJdb matches were skewed toward anti-spike CD8 T cell responses.

V shed 4 bases, J shed 10 bases, and the junction held 12 bases outside the gene matches. Germline values: CDR1 SGHRS, CDR2 YFSETQ. The CDR3 runs to 16 residues. The V gene is TRBV5-1, the J gene TRBJ2-1, with TRBD1 matching 12 bases. The sequence was obtained from an adult who was a healthcare worker with PCR-confirmed SARS-CoV-2 infection or an uninfected control (not recorded which). Sample: whole blood. CDR3 sequence (DNA): TGCGCCAGCAGCACCCAGGGCGGGACAGGGGGCCAAGAGCAGTTCTTC. Residues: CASSTQGGTGGQEQFF. The whole variable domain, remainder taken from reference TRBV5-1 and TRBJ2-1, is KAGVTQTPRYLIKTRGQQVTLSCSPISGHRSVSWYQQTPGQGLQFLFEYFSETQRNKGNFPGRFSGRQFSNSRSEMNVSTLELGDSALYLCASSTQGGTGGQEQFFGPGTRLTVL.